Listed below are T cell receptor beta chains from one sample, sequenced in a study of blood T cell repertoires in COVID-19. TCRdb keeps only in-frame clones here, not all; method: immunoSEQ multiplex PCR. This sample has roughly 300,000 clones; 86% occur once, and the top ten carry less than 15%. Source material: peripheral blood. All receptors come from a woman aged 25 to 39 with COVID-19, enrolled during active disease. Both conserved end residues are part of each CDR3. D genes are given only for firm matches. Size values are once, few and many counts, or a class for expanded clones, and some rows have none.

>TRBV28|-|-|12|TRBJ2-1
CASSLSPIEQFF
TGTGCCAGCAGTTTGAGTCCGATTGAGCAGTTCTTC
>TRBV7-2|-|-|15|TRBJ1-2
CASSIDRSADYGYTF
TGTGCCAGCAGCATCGACAGATCCGCCGACTATGGCTACACCTTC
>TRBV24-1|TRBD1|-|15|TRBJ1-5
CATSDSTGVYQPQHF
TGTGCCACCAGTGACTCAACAGGGGTCTATCAGCCCCAGCATTTT
>TRBV6-5|TRBD1|-|15|TRBJ1-1
CASSLGQGAGTEAFF
TGTGCCAGCAGTTTAGGACAGGGGGCTGGCACTGAAGCTTTCTTT
>TRBV27|-|few|11|TRBJ2-5
CASRVAETQYF
TGTGCCAGCAGGGTAGCAGAGACCCAGTACTTC
>TRBV2|TRBD2|-|14|TRBJ2-3
CAITTSGVTDTQYF
TGTGCCATAACGACTAGCGGGGTCACAGATACGCAGTATTTT
>TRBV10-2|-|-|15|TRBJ1-2
CASSPPDSSNYGYTF
TGCGCCAGCAGTCCCCCGGACAGTTCTAACTATGGCTACACCTTC
>TRBV7-9|-|once|16|TRBJ2-7
CASSLGLAGHVHEQYF
TGTGCCAGCAGCTTAGGGCTTGCGGGCCACGTCCACGAGCAGTACTTC
>TRBV27|TRBD1|-|13|TRBJ2-3
CASSWTGVDTQYF
TGTGCCAGCAGTTGGACAGGGGTAGATACGCAGTATTTT
>TRBV19|-|-|15|TRBJ2-1
CASSIRAGDNAVQFF
TGTGCCAGTAGTATAAGAGCGGGCGACAATGCGGTGCAGTTCTTC
>TRBV19|TRBD1|-|15|TRBJ2-5
CASSYGQAARETQYF
TGTGCCAGTAGTTACGGACAGGCGGCCCGGGAGACCCAGTACTTC
>TRBV11-2|-|-|13|TRBJ2-7
CASSPVIAVEQYF
TGTGCCAGCAGCCCAGTCATTGCGGTCGAGCAGTACTTC
>TRBV5-4|TRBD2|-|14|TRBJ2-5
CASSTVGLAGTQYF
TGTGCCAGCAGCACCGTCGGACTAGCTGGGACCCAGTACTTC
>TRBV7-9|TRBD1|-|14|TRBJ2-7
CASSPRDSSYEQYF
TGTGCCAGCAGCCCGAGGGACAGCTCCTACGAGCAGTACTTC
>TRBV19|TRBD2|-|16|TRBJ2-1
CASTQGSSGANNEQFF
TGTGCCAGTACCCAAGGGTCTAGCGGGGCAAACAATGAGCAGTTCTTC
>TRBV4-1|-|-|17|TRBJ2-1
CASSQGAVRVVVHEQFF
TGCGCCAGCAGCCAAGGAGCGGTAAGGGTGGTGGTCCATGAGCAGTTCTTC